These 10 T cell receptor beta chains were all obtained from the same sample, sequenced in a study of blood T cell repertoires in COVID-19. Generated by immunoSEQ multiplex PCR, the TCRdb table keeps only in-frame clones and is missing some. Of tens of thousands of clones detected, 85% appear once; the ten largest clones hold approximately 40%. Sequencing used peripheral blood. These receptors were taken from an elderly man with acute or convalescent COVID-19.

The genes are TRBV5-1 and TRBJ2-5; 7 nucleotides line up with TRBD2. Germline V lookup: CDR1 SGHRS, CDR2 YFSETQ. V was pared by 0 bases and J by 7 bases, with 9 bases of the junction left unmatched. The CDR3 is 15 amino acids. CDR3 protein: CASSLGLAVGGTQYF. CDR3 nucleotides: TGCGCCAGCAGCTTGGGTCTAGCGGTAGGCGGGACCCAGTACTTC.

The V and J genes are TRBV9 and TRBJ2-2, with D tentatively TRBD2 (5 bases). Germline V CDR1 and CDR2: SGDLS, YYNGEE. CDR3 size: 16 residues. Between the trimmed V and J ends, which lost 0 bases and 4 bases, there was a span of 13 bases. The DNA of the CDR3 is TGTGCCAGCAGCGTAGGTCCCGGGGTGGGCACCGGGGAGCTGTTTTTT. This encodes CASSVGPGVGTGELFF.

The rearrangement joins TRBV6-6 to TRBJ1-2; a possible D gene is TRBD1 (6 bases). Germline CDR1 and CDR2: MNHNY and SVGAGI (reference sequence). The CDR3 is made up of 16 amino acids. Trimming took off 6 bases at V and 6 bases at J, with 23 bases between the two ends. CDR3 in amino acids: CASSDSPGQKLHGYTF. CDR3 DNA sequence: TGTGCCAGCAGCGACTCACCGGGACAAAAACTGCATGGCTACACCTTC.

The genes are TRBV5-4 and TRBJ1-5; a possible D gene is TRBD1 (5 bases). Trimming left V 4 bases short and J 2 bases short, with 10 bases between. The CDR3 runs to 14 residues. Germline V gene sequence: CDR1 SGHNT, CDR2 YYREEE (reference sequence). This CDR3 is CASSPGLGNQPQHF. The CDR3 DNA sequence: TGTGCCAGCAGCCCAGGGTTGGGCAATCAGCCCCAGCATTTT.

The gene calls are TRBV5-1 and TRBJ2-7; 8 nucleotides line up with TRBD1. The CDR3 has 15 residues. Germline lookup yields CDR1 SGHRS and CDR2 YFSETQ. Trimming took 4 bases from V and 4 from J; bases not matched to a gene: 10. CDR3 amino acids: CASSDQQGEGYEQYF. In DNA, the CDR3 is TGCGCCAGCAGCGACCAACAGGGGGAAGGTTACGAGCAGTACTTC. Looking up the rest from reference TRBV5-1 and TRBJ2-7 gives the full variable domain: KAGVTQTPRYLIKTRGQQVTLSCSPISGHRSVSWYQQTPGQGLQFLFEYFSETQRNKGNFPGRFSGRQFSNSRSEMNVSTLELGDSALYLCASSDQQGEGYEQYFGPGTRLTVT.

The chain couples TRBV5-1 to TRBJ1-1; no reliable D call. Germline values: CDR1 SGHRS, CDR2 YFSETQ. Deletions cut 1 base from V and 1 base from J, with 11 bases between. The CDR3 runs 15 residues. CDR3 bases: TGCGCCAGCAGCTTGTGGGCGGGAGAGAACACTGAAGCTTTCTTT. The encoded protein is CASSLWAGENTEAFF.

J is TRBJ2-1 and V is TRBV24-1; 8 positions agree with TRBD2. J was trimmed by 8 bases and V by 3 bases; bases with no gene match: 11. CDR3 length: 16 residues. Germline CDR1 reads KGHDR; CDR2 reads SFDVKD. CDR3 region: CATSDPGSGRGDEQFF. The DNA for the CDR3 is TGTGCCACCAGTGATCCGGGGAGCGGGAGAGGGGATGAGCAGTTCTTC.

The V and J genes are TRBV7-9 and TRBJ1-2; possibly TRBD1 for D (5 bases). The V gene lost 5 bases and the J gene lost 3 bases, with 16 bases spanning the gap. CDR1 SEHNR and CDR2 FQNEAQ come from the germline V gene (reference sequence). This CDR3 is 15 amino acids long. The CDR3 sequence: CASSPGVGKDYGYTF. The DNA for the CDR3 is TGTGCCAGCAGCCCGGGGGTAGGGAAGGACTATGGCTACACCTTC.

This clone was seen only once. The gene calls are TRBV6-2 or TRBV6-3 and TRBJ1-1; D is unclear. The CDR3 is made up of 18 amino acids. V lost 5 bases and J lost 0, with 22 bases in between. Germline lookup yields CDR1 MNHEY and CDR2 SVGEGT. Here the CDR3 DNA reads TGTGCCAGCAGTGCCGCGGTACATCAGACCAATCTGAACACTGAAGCTTTCTTT. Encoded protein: CASSAAVHQTNLNTEAFF.

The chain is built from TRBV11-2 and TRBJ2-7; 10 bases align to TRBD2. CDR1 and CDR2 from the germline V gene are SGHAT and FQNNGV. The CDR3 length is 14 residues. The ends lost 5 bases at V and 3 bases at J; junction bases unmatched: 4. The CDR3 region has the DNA TGTGCCAGCAGCCCCGGGACTAGCGTCTACGAGCAGTACTTC. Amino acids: CASSPGTSVYEQYF. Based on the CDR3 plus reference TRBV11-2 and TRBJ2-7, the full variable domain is EAGVAQSPRYKIIEKRQSVAFWCNPISGHATLYWYQQILGQGPKLLIQFQNNGVVDDSQLPKDRFSAERLKGVDSTLKIQPAKLEDSAVYLCASSPGTSVYEQYFGPGTRLTVT.